A few counts support the clone carrying this TCR beta chain. Profiled with immunoSEQ multiplex PCR; TCRdb holds only in-frame clones, not every one. The sample includes 100,000 or so clones, 90% to 97% seen only once; the top ten take 2% to 2.5%. This specimen comes from a study of OX40 agonist ivuxolimab in advanced cancers. Overall study context: Hepatocellular carcinoma, melanoma, renal cell or head and neck cancer was diagnosed in the dose-escalation patients.

This CDR3 has 15 residues. CDR1 is MGHRA and CDR2 is YSYEKL in the germline V gene. Between the trimmed V and J ends, which lost 0 bases and 0 bases, there was a span of 8 bases. The chain employs TRBV4-1 and TRBJ1-1, with D possibly TRBD1 on 5 matching bases. This receptor was taken from an adult with an advanced solid tumor such as melanoma, head and neck, liver or kidney cancer. This specimen was CD4+ or CD8+ T cells sorted from blood, taken in a trial of the OX40 agonist ivuxolimab. The DNA of the CDR3 is TGCGCCAGCAGCCAAGAACCAGGGATGAACACTGAAGCTTTCTTT. Translating gives CASSQEPGMNTEAFF.